This entry lists 23 T cell receptor beta chains sequenced from one sample in a study of blood T cell repertoires in COVID-19. Produced via immunoSEQ multiplex PCR; TCRdb's table is partial and in-frame only. The table lists about 400,000 clones, 89% of them singletons. The sample taken for sequencing was PBMCs or T cells enriched from blood (not recorded which). The receptors were sampled from a woman in her 30s who had recovered from COVID-19.

This clone occurred a few times. Written as DNA, the CDR3 is TGTGCCAGCAGCTTGACAGGGAGCAATCAGCCCCAGCATTTT. Amino acid sequence: CASSLTGSNQPQHF. This sequence joins TRBV5-4 and TRBJ1-5, with a tentative D call TRBD1 (6 bases). The germline CDR1 and CDR2 sequences are SGHNT and YYREEE (reference sequence). This CDR3 has 14 residues. Trimming pared 1 base from V and 1 base from J, leaving 6 bases between.

This clone was observed a single time. The chain has TRBV10-1 and TRBJ2-1, with TRBD2 identical over 12 bases. The length of the CDR3 is 18 residues. Germline trimming cut 2 bases from V and 6 bases from J; bases unmatched to any gene: 11. Germline-derived CDR1 and CDR2 are WNHNN and SYGVQD (reference sequence). The CDR3 protein is CASSEGRTSGKGSNEQFF. For the CDR3, the DNA is TGCGCCAGCAGTGAGGGAAGGACTAGCGGGAAGGGTAGCAATGAGCAGTTCTTC.

V usage is TRBV6-5 and J usage is TRBJ1-4; weak D call: TRBD1 (6 bases). The V gene's germline CDR1 is MNHEY and CDR2 SVGAGI. The CDR3 spans 14 residues. V shed 5 bases and J shed 8 bases, with 15 bases lying between them. CDR3 sequence: CASSPNREGEKLFF. The CDR3 coding sequence is TGTGCCAGCAGTCCAAACAGGGAGGGCGAAAAACTGTTTTTT.

This clone was counted only a few times. As DNA, the CDR3 is TGTGCCAGCAGTTTCTCCGCTGAAGCTTTCTTT. Its translation: CASSFSAEAFF. The rearrangement links TRBV27 to TRBJ1-1; no definite D call. V lost 3 bases, J lost 6 bases, and 5 bases lay in between. The CDR3 length is 11 residues. Germline loops: CDR1 MNHEY, CDR2 SMNVEV (reference sequence).

V and J are TRBV4-1 and TRBJ2-7; weak D call: TRBD2 (6 bases). The CDR3 has 15 residues. Trimming removed 2 bases from V and 2 bases from J, with 13 bases in between. CDR1 is MGHRA, CDR2 YSYEKL, per germline. This chain's CDR3 is CASSQPSGSTYEQYF. The CDR3 DNA sequence: TGCGCCAGCAGCCAACCCTCCGGGAGTACCTACGAGCAGTACTTC.

This sequence joins TRBV21-1 and TRBJ2-7; TRBD1 is the table's D call and was not checked against the DNA. TRBV21-1 is listed as a pseudogene. The CDR3 has 16 amino acids. CDR3 DNA sequence: TGTGCCAGCAGCAAAGTTTTCCGGACAGGGCCCTACGAGCAGTACTTC. Protein product: CASSKVFRTGPYEQYF.

This clone was seen just once. The chain carries TRBV20-1 and TRBJ2-7; D remains ambiguous. V was clipped by 3 bases and J by 4 bases, with 10 bases between them. The length of the CDR3 is 12 residues. Germline V CDR1 and CDR2: DFQATT, SNEGSKA (reference sequence). The CDR3 loop is CSASRLVYEQYF. The CDR3 DNA follows: TGCAGTGCTAGTCGTCTAGTTTACGAGCAGTACTTC.

The rearrangement links TRBV11-3 to TRBJ2-1, with 8 bases lining up with TRBD2. The CDR3 runs 15 residues. Germline V gives CDR1 SGHNT, CDR2 YENEEA. V lost 3 bases, J lost 6 bases, and 7 bases stayed unmatched. CDR3 sequence (DNA): TGTGCCAGCAGCTTCGAAACTAGCGGACGCAATGAGCAGTTCTTC. Translated: CASSFETSGRNEQFF. The variable domain in full, with the rest retrieved from reference TRBV11-3 and TRBJ2-1, is EAGVVQSPRYKIIEKKQPVAFWCNPISGHNTLYWYLQNLGQGPELLIRYENEEAVDDSQLPKDRFSAERLKGVDSTLKIQPAELGDSAVYLCASSFETSGRNEQFFGPGTRLTVL.

This clone occurred once. The gene calls are TRBV11-2 and TRBJ1-2, with 9 bases fitting TRBD1. V lost 8 bases to trimming and J lost 5 bases; unmatched junction nucleotides: 9. Germline V gene data show CDR1 as SGHAT and CDR2 as FQNNGV. There are 14 residues in the CDR3. As DNA, the CDR3 is TGTGCCAGCCGACAGGGGGTAGGATTTTATGGCTACACCTTC. Residues: CASRQGVGFYGYTF.

The chain couples TRBV6-5 to TRBJ2-2; D gene uncertain. The V gene's germline CDR1 is MNHEY and CDR2 SVGAGI. CDR3 length: 15 residues. V lost 7 bases and J lost 4, with 16 bases in between. The CDR3 nucleotides read TGTGCCAGCACACCTCTCGTGGCGGCCACCGGGGAGCTGTTTTTT. Translating it yields CASTPLVAATGELFF.

The chain carries TRBV30 and TRBJ2-5; no clear D. Germline V gene data show CDR1 as GTSNPN and CDR2 as SVGIG (reference sequence). The V and J ends lost 1 base and 5 bases respectively, with 8 bases between them. The CDR3 contains 12 residues. CDR3 coding DNA: TGTGCCTGGAGTGCTATATCGGAGACCCAGTACTTC. Translating gives CAWSAISETQYF.

V is TRBV19 and J is TRBJ1-2; D unresolved. The V end was cut by 2 bases, the J end by 4 bases, with 11 bases between. This CDR3 is built from 14 residues. Germline V lookup: CDR1 LNHDA, CDR2 SQIVND (reference sequence). For the CDR3, the DNA is TGTGCCAGTAGTATAACCACAGTTAGCTATGGCTACACCTTC. Translating gives CASSITTVSYGYTF.

This clone is a singleton in its sample. This chain joins TRBV30 and TRBJ1-1; 11 bases align to TRBD1. The CDR3 covers 12 residues. Germline assignment: CDR1 GTSNPN and CDR2 SVGIG (reference sequence). Trimming at V came to 8 bases and at J to 6 bases, leaving 5 bases not matched to a gene. DNA of the CDR3: TGTGCCGGGGACAGGGGGGGAGCTGAAGCTTTCTTT. This gives the protein CAGDRGGAEAFF.

This clone showed up many times. This chain uses TRBV3-1 (or the pseudogene TRBV3-2) with TRBJ1-5, with D perhaps TRBD1 (6 bases). Germline V CDR1 and CDR2: LGHDT, YNNKEL (reference sequence). The CDR3 is 16 amino acids. The germline V and J ends were trimmed by 2 bases and 4 bases, with 15 bases remaining between them. CDR3 region: CASSQSQGGFNQPQHF. CDR3 nucleotide sequence: TGTGCCAGCAGCCAATCACAGGGCGGCTTTAATCAGCCCCAGCATTTT.

The chain carries TRBV7-9 and TRBJ1-2; unclear D gene. The CDR3 totals 12 residues. CDR1 is SEHNR and CDR2 is FQNEAQ in the germline V gene (reference sequence). V gave up 6 bases and J gave up 5 bases, with 10 bases separating them. The CDR3 loop reads CASSPGIYGYTF. Here the CDR3 DNA reads TGTGCCAGCAGTCCCGGTATTTATGGCTACACCTTC.

This clone was picked up one time. The chain recombines TRBV28 with TRBJ1-5, with 8 bases aligning to TRBD1. Losses at the gene ends were 2 bases for V and 4 bases for J; bases not matched to a gene: 7. This CDR3 is built from 16 residues. Germline values: CDR1 MDHEN, CDR2 SYDVKM. The CDR3 sequence is CASSLIRTGRNQPQHF. The DNA for the CDR3 is TGTGCCAGCAGTTTAATAAGGACAGGGCGGAATCAGCCCCAGCATTTT.

This chain uses TRBV28 with TRBJ1-3; 8 nucleotides line up with TRBD1. Germline CDR1 reads MDHEN; CDR2 reads SYDVKM. After removal of 6 bases from V and 4 bases from J, the junction contained 17 bases not matched to a gene. The CDR3 spans 18 residues. CDR3 DNA: TGTGCCAGCAGCCACCCCACCCTGAGGACAGGGCAAGGAAACACCATATATTTT. Translating it yields CASSHPTLRTGQGNTIYF.

The chain carries TRBV21-1 and TRBJ2-7; the table's D call TRBD2 went unverified against the DNA. TRBV21-1 is labeled a pseudogene. The CDR3 totals 13 residues. The CDR3 DNA reads TGTGCCAGCAACCTCCGGAGCTCCTACGAGCAGTACTTC. Translating gives CASNLRSSYEQYF.

CDR3 bases: TGTGCCAGCAGTTTAATACGACAGGACTCAAACACCATATATTTT. It is translated as CASSLIRQDSNTIYF. The chain employs TRBV27 and TRBJ1-3; maybe TRBD1 (6 bases). V shed 2 bases and J shed 6 bases, with 14 bases lying between them. Germline V gene sequence: CDR1 MNHEY, CDR2 SMNVEV (reference sequence). This CDR3 is 15 amino acids long.

The chain is built from TRBV10-3 and TRBJ2-2, with TRBD2 matching over 8 bases. The CDR3 runs to 15 residues. Germline loops: CDR1 ENHRY, CDR2 SYGVKD. The V and J ends lost 5 bases and 5 bases, in that order; junction bases with no gene match: 7. The CDR3 loop is CAISFLGGGTGELFF. The DNA of the CDR3 is TGTGCCATCAGTTTCCTCGGCGGGGGGACCGGGGAGCTGTTTTTT.

V usage is TRBV15 and J usage is TRBJ2-4; D is unclear. V was clipped by 0 bases and J by 9 bases, with 12 bases between them. The germline V gene has CDR1 LNHNV and CDR2 YYDKDF (reference sequence). CDR3 length: 14 residues. The chain's CDR3 is CATSRDTGTRIQYF. The CDR3 DNA reads TGTGCCACCAGCAGAGATACCGGTACTCGCATTCAGTACTTC.

This chain uses TRBV24-1 with TRBJ1-2; D is ambiguous. The CDR3 is 13 residues long. Germline CDR1 KGHDR, CDR2 SFDVKD. V shed 3 bases and J shed 7 bases, with 11 bases lying between them. In DNA, the CDR3 is TGTGCCACCAGTGATGGCGTGGGAGGTGGCTACACCTTC. Translated: CATSDGVGGGYTF.

The V and J genes are TRBV15 and TRBJ1-1; D uncertain. This CDR3 contains 15 residues. Per germline, CDR1 LNHNV and CDR2 YYDKDF (reference sequence). Trimming shortened V by 2 bases and J by 1 base, and 11 bases separated the two germline ends. The CDR3 reads CATSRSPQPNTEAFF. The CDR3 DNA reads TGTGCCACCAGCAGAAGTCCACAACCGAACACTGAAGCTTTCTTT.